This T cell receptor beta chain derives from a study of beta chain features in type 1 diabetes (dated by TCRdb to 2016 to 2019). Some background on the complete study: Patients and healthy donors did not differ in mean age, gender distribution, total cell number or subset yield. Across all samples, approximately 100 million sorted cells were examined, and cell number per subset correlated strongly with RNA yield. Regulatory and stem cell-like memory subsets were obtained from only 8 patients and about eight healthy donors, while naive and central memory subsets were obtained from all 30 or so donors. The study compared the TCRB repertoires of sorted circulating CD4+ T cell subsets in recently diagnosed type 1 diabetes patients with those in matched healthy donors. General findings and caveats noted by the study authors: Shorter templates might have been favored by PCR, but patient and control samples were amplified and corrected together, so both groups would have been affected equally by any skew. Patients with type 1 diabetes made fewer insertions and deleted more nucleotides at VDJ recombination sites, implying thymic rearrangement abnormalities. Sequencing cDNA rather than genomic DNA could over-represent highly expressing activated cells, although activation and CD3 levels did not differ between groups. Type 1 diabetes patients showed a moderate but significant shortening of TCRB CDR3 length in all four CD4+ subsets. Naive, central memory and regulatory TCRB repertoires appeared to be more alike among patients than among healthy donors. HLA sub-analyses involved small numbers of individuals, so any influence of HLA type on TCRB rearrangement remained unresolved.

The entire amount of isolated RNA was reverse transcribed using the High Capacity cDNA Reverse Transcription Kit, so the sequenced TCRB transcripts were expressed ones. Deep immunoSEQ sequencing was applied to naive, central memory and regulatory T cell samples, giving an average of about 3.7 million total reads per sample. Sorted cells were lysed in RLT buffer and RNA was extracted with DNase-treated RNeasy Micro or Mini kits, depending on cell number. To prevent cross-contamination, every cell subset was processed on its own, while patient and healthy donor samples were processed together. The immunoSEQ multiplex PCR was used to amplify TCRB sequences from cDNA, yielding 87-bp fragments that span the CDR3 region. Amplicons were sequenced on the Illumina HiSeq platform. For the original study's pipeline: Synthetic template baselines were used to correct PCR bias computationally, reads within Hamming distance 2 were collapsed, and singletons that could not be merged were discarded. Reads were aligned against IMGT to assign V, D and J genes, CDR3 length and insertions or deletions at six rearrangement sites. Within each subset, clonotype counts were normalized to sorted cell number, after which true diversity and Gini coefficients were computed with the tcR R package. The overlap coefficient, calculated on TCRB nucleotide sequences, was used to measure repertoire sharing. Here the immuneACCESS table is served through TCRdb, limited to in-frame sequences with V and J called. Missing clones are a known gap in these copies; in checked studies unresolved V genes cover under half, and the rest lacks a known reason. The V and J calls and clone size come from that table; D and trimming were worked out from the DNA. The sample includes 130,000 to 150,000 clones, with about 51% observed a single time. The ten largest make up approximately 0.4% of the sample.

Each donor gave one peripheral blood draw, averaging roughly 100 mL, which was collected into heparinised tubes. Using a panel that included CD45RO, CCR7, CD25, CD127, CD95 and CD27, naive, central memory, regulatory and stem cell-like memory CD4+ T cells were sorted on a BD FACSAria II. Purity was above 95% for every sorted population. PBMCs were separated immediately by Lymphoprep density gradient centrifugation and were stained directly, without being cultured. To minimize batch effects, samples were stained and sorted in pairs, one healthy donor with one patient per experiment. As concerns this clone: It has no known antigen specificity. Qualities for individual bases were not recorded, and no much larger clone is one base off.

Relative to germline, V is missing 7 bases and J is missing 5 bases, with 8 bases of the junction outside any gene match. The cysteine opens and the phenylalanine closes a CDR3 of 13 amino acids. Of all the DNA, just the CDR3 is kept, 39 bases in frame from base 1. Taken from the germline V gene, the CDR1 and CDR2 loops are SGHRS and YFSETQ. This receptor was obtained from a man between 18 and 35 years old in good health. The chain was built from TRBV5-1 and TRBJ2-7, with 8 bases matching TRBD1. Sequencing used Tregs from blood. What this sample's cell subset or site label stands for: regulatory CD4+ T cells. The CDR3 region: CASRPTGDHEQYF. At the DNA level, the sequence is TGCGCCAGCCGCCCGACAGGGGACCACGAGCAGTACTTC.